This TCR beta chain was found in a study of OX40 agonist ivuxolimab in advanced cancers. The study, taken as a whole, reports: It was not determined which antigens were specifically recognized by the peripheral T cells that had undergone clonal expansion. CD8+ T cells averaged more expanded clones than CD4+.

Produced via immunoSEQ multiplex PCR; TCRdb's table is partial and in-frame only. The data show approximately 110,000 clones, with around 90% seen just once and around 0.84% held by the top ten. CDR3 length: 17 amino acids. V was shortened by 0 bases and J by 0 bases, with 12 bases between the two germline ends. Germline lookup yields CDR1 LGHNA and CDR2 YNFKEQ. Concerning this clone: Its antigen is undetermined.

This sequence joins TRBV4-2 and TRBJ1-3, with D uncertain. The receptor was isolated from an adult with an advanced solid tumor such as melanoma, head and neck, liver or kidney cancer. Sequencing was performed on CD4+ or CD8+ T cells sorted from blood, taken in a trial of the OX40 agonist ivuxolimab. The CDR3 here is CASSQDPPGSSGNTIYF. For the CDR3, the DNA is TGTGCCAGCAGCCAAGATCCCCCCGGGAGCTCTGGAAACACCATATATTTT.